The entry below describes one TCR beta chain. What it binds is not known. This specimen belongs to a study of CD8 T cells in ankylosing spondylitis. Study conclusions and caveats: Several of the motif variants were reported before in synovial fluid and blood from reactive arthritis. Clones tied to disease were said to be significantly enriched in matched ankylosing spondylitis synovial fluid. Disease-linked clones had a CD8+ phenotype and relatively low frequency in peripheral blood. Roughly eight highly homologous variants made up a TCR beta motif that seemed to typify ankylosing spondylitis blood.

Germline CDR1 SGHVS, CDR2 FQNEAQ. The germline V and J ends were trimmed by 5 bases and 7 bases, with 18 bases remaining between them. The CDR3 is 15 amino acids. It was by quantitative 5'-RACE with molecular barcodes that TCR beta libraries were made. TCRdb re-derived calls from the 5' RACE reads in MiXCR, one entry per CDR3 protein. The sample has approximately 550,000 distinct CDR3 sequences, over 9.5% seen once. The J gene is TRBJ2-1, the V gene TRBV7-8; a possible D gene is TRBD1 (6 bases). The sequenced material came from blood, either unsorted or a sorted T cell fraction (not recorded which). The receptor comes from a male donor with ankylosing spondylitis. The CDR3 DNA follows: TGTGCCAGCAGCCCCAACGACGGACAGCGTAATGAGCAGTTCTTC. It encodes CASSPNDGQRNEQFF.